This record covers a single T cell receptor beta chain. What it binds is unknown. The sample is drawn from a study of T cells after posttransplantation cyclophosphamide. Study-wide results and limits: Skin or GI-infiltrating T cells shared few TRB sequences with blood. Donor-recipient repertoire similarity was low at 1-2 months, rising over year one.

Here immunoSEQ multiplex PCR was the method, and the copy in TCRdb shows in-frame clones only, minus some. The data contain about 15,000 clones, approximately 73% of them singletons. Material for sequencing was memory CD4+ T cells sorted from PBMCs. The clonotype comes from a man aged 50-60 years.

The CDR3: CASSRTSGGETQYF. The CDR3 DNA sequence: TGTGCCAGCAGCCGGACTAGCGGGGGGGAGACCCAGTACTTC. The chain joins TRBV2 to TRBJ2-5, with 14 nucleotides matching TRBD2. This CDR3 is built from 14 residues. The J segment lost 5 bases and the V segment lost 6 bases, leaving 2 bases of the junction unmatched. CDR1 and CDR2 (germline): SNHLY, FYNNEI.